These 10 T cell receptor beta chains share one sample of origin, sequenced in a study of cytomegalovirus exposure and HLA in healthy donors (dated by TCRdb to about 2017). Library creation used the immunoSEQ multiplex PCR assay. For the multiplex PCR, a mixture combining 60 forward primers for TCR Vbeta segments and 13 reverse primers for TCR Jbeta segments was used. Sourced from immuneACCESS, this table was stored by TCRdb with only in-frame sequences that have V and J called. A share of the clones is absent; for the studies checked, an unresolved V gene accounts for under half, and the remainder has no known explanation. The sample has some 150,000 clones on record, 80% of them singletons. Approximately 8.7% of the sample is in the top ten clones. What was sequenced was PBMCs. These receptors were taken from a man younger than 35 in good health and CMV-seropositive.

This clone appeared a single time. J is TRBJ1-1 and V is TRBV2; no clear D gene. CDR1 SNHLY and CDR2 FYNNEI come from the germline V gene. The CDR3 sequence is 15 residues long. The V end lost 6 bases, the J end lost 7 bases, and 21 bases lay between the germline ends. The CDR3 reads CASSPLVGNGGEAFF. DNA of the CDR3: TGTGCCAGCAGCCCTCTCGTAGGGAATGGAGGTGAAGCTTTCTTT.

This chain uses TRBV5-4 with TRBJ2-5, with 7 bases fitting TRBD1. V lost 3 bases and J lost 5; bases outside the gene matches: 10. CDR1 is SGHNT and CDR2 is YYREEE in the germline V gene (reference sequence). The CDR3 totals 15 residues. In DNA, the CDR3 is TGTGCCAGCAGCTATGGTCAGGGGGTCGGCGAGACCCAGTACTTC. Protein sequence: CASSYGQGVGETQYF. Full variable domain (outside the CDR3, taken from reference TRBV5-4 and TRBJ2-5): ETGVTQSPTHLIKTRGQQVTLRCSSQSGHNTVSWYQQALGQGPQFIFQYYREEENGRGNFPPRFSGLQFPNYSSELNVNALELDDSALYLCASSYGQGVGETQYFGPGTRLLVL.

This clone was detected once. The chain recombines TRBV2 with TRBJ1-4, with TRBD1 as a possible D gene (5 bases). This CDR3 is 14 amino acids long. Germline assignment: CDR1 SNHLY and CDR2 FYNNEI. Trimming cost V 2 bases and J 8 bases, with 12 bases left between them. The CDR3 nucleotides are TGTGCCAGCAGTGAATCGGGTAGGGGCGAAAAACTGTTTTTT. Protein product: CASSESGRGEKLFF.

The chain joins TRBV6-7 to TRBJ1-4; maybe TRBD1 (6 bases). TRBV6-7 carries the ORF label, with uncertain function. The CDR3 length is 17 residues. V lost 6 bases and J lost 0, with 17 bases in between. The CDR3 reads CASRGQSGEATNEKLFF. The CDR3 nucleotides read TGTGCCAGCAGAGGACAGTCGGGCGAAGCAACTAATGAAAAACTGTTTTTT.

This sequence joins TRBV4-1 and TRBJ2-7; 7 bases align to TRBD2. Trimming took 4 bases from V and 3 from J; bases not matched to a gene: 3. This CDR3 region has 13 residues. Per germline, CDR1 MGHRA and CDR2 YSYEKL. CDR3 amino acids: CASSPTSNYEQYF. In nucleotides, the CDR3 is TGCGCCAGCAGCCCGACTAGCAACTACGAGCAGTACTTC.

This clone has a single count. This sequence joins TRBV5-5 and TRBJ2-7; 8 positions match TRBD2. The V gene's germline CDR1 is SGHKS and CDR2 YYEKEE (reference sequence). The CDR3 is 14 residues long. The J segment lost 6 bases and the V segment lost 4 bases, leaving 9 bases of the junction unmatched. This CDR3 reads CASSGDSGNGEQYF. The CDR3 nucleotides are TGTGCCAGCAGCGGCGATAGCGGGAATGGCGAGCAGTACTTC.

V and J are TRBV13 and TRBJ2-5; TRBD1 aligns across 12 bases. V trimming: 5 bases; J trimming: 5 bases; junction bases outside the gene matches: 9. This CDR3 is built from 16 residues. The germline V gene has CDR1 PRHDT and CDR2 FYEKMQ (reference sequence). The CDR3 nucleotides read TGTGCCAGCAGCGCTGGGACAGGGGGCAGTTTGGAGACCCAGTACTTC. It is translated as CASSAGTGGSLETQYF.

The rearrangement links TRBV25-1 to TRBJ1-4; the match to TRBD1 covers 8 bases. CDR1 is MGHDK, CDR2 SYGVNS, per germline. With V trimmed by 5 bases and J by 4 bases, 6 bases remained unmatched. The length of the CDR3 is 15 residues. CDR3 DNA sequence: TGTGCCAGCAGTATCTACAGGGGGGTTAATGAAAAACTGTTTTTT. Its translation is CASSIYRGVNEKLFF.

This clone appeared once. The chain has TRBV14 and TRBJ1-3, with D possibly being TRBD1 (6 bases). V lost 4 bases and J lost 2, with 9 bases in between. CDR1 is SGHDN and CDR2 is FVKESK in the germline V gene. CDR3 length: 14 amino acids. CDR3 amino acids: CASSRNRAGNTIYF. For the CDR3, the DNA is TGTGCCAGCAGCCGAAACAGGGCTGGAAACACCATATATTTT.

CDR3 amino acids: CSVTTGANEKLFF. In DNA form, the CDR3 reads TGCAGCGTAACCACAGGGGCTAATGAAAAACTGTTTTTT. V is TRBV29-1 and J is TRBJ1-4, with 7 bases matching TRBD1. Germline trimming cut 6 bases from V and 3 bases from J; bases unmatched to any gene: 4. Germline CDR1 reads SQVTM; CDR2 reads ANQGSEA. This CDR3 region has 13 residues.